Listed below are T cell receptor beta chains from one sample, sequenced in a study of T cell responses to AZD1222 COVID-19 vaccine. Some clones are missing from TCRdb's copy, which holds only in-frame ones; the method was immunoSEQ multiplex PCR. Of 150,000 to 200,000 clones in the sample, 85% to 95% are singletons; the top ten hold about 0.9%. Sequenced material: peripheral blood, taken on day 0 of AZD1222 vaccination. These receptors were obtained from an adult in good health. CDR3s include the opening cysteine and the closing phenylalanine or tryptophan. A D gene is named only where the DNA matches it firmly. Some rows have no size entry. The others give once, few or many, or a class for an expanded clone.

abundance: .; d_gene: .; v_gene: TRBV5-5; j_gene: TRBJ1-5; CDR3nt: TGTGCCAGCAGCTTGGATGGGCCTTCCGGGCAGCCCCAGCATTTT; CDR3aa: CASSLDGPSGQPQHF
abundance: .; d_gene: TRBD1; v_gene: TRBV5-1; j_gene: TRBJ2-7; CDR3nt: TGCGCCAGCAGCTGGAGGACAGGAACCTACGAGCAGTACTTC; CDR3aa: CASSWRTGTYEQYF
abundance: .; d_gene: .; v_gene: TRBV5-4; j_gene: TRBJ1-2; CDR3nt: TGTGCCAGCAGCTTGGAGACAGATTATGGCTACACCTTC; CDR3aa: CASSLETDYGYTF
abundance: .; d_gene: .; v_gene: TRBV27; j_gene: TRBJ1-5; CDR3nt: TGTGCCAGCAGTTTAATTGCGGGGGCTAGGGGCAATCAGCCCCAGCATTTT; CDR3aa: CASSLIAGARGNQPQHF
abundance: .; d_gene: .; v_gene: TRBV4-2; j_gene: TRBJ1-5; CDR3nt: TGTGCCAGCAGCCAAGATCCTTATAGCAATCAGCCCCAGCATTTT; CDR3aa: CASSQDPYSNQPQHF
abundance: .; d_gene: .; v_gene: TRBV19; j_gene: TRBJ1-5; CDR3nt: TGTGCCAGTACCCTACAGGGTGGTTACAATCAGCCCCAGCATTTT; CDR3aa: CASTLQGGYNQPQHF
abundance: .; d_gene: .; v_gene: TRBV4-2; j_gene: TRBJ1-1; CDR3nt: TGTGCCAGCAGCCAGAAACAGGGGAACACTGAAGCTTTCTTT; CDR3aa: CASSQKQGNTEAFF
abundance: .; d_gene: TRBD1; v_gene: TRBV28; j_gene: TRBJ1-4; CDR3nt: TGTGCCAGCAGTTTACAGGGGGCGTATGAAAAACTGTTTTTT; CDR3aa: CASSLQGAYEKLFF
abundance: .; d_gene: .; v_gene: TRBV4-1; j_gene: TRBJ1-1; CDR3nt: TGCGCCAGCAGCCCTCCCGGCAAACAGTACCCTCTGAACACTGAAGCTTTCTTT; CDR3aa: CASSPPGKQYPLNTEAFF
abundance: .; d_gene: .; v_gene: TRBV25-1; j_gene: TRBJ2-3; CDR3nt: TGTGCCAGCAGTGATAACGCGGCGGATACGCAGTATTTT; CDR3aa: CASSDNAADTQYF
abundance: many; d_gene: TRBD1; v_gene: TRBV5-1; j_gene: TRBJ2-3; CDR3nt: TGCGCCAGCAGCTCCGGACAGGGCACAGATACGCAGTATTTT; CDR3aa: CASSSGQGTDTQYF
abundance: .; d_gene: .; v_gene: TRBV21-1; j_gene: TRBJ1-4; CDR3nt: TGTGCCAGCAGCAAAGAAGGACTTGAAAAACTGTTTTTT; CDR3aa: CASSKEGLEKLFF
abundance: .; d_gene: .; v_gene: TRBV15; j_gene: TRBJ1-5; CDR3nt: TGTGCCACCAGCAGAGATCCGGGAAATGATCAGCCCCAGCATTTT; CDR3aa: CATSRDPGNDQPQHF
abundance: .; d_gene: .; v_gene: TRBV28; j_gene: TRBJ1-6; CDR3nt: TGTGCCAGCAGTTTCGTGGACAGCGATTATAATTCACCCCTCCACTTT; CDR3aa: CASSFVDSDYNSPLHF
abundance: .; d_gene: .; v_gene: TRBV6-5; j_gene: TRBJ1-5; CDR3nt: TGTGCCAGCAGACGCACCGGGGCGAGCAATCAGCCCCAGCATTTT; CDR3aa: CASRRTGASNQPQHF
abundance: .; d_gene: .; v_gene: TRBV7-2; j_gene: TRBJ2-2; CDR3nt: TGTGCCAGCAGCTCCGGCCAAAACACCGGGGAGCTGTTTTTT; CDR3aa: CASSSGQNTGELFF
abundance: .; d_gene: .; v_gene: TRBV10-2; j_gene: TRBJ2-1; CDR3nt: TGCGCCAGCAGGGACAGTTCCTACAATGAGCAGTTCTTC; CDR3aa: CASRDSSYNEQFF
abundance: once; d_gene: TRBD1; v_gene: TRBV19; j_gene: TRBJ1-2; CDR3nt: TGTGCCAGTAGTCGTACAGGGGACTATGGCTACACCTTC; CDR3aa: CASSRTGDYGYTF
abundance: .; d_gene: .; v_gene: TRBV4-1; j_gene: TRBJ2-5; CDR3nt: TGCGCCAGCAGCCGAGATCTCCTTTTGCAAGAGACCCAGTACTTC; CDR3aa: CASSRDLLLQETQYF
abundance: .; d_gene: .; v_gene: TRBV9; j_gene: TRBJ1-6; CDR3nt: TGTGCCAGCAGCTTAACCGGGGATTCACCCCTCCACTTT; CDR3aa: CASSLTGDSPLHF
abundance: .; d_gene: .; v_gene: TRBV11-2; j_gene: TRBJ1-2; CDR3nt: TGTGCCAGCAGCTCGAACCAGGGGCGGAACTATGGCTACACCTTC; CDR3aa: CASSSNQGRNYGYTF
abundance: .; d_gene: .; v_gene: TRBV4-1; j_gene: TRBJ1-5; CDR3nt: TGCGCCAGCAGCCAAGGAAGTGCCAGGGGCAATCAGCCCCAGCATTTT; CDR3aa: CASSQGSARGNQPQHF
abundance: .; d_gene: .; v_gene: TRBV29-1; j_gene: TRBJ2-3; CDR3nt: TGCAGCGTTGTGTTCTCAGATACGCAGTATTTT; CDR3aa: CSVVFSDTQYF
abundance: .; d_gene: .; v_gene: TRBV9; j_gene: TRBJ2-5; CDR3nt: TGTGCCAGCAGCCTATCGACAGGAACGGAGACCCAGTACTTC; CDR3aa: CASSLSTGTETQYF
abundance: .; d_gene: TRBD1; v_gene: TRBV5-1; j_gene: TRBJ1-1; CDR3nt: TGCGCCAGCAGCTTGTATACCGGGGGACAGGAAGCTTTCTTT; CDR3aa: CASSLYTGGQEAFF
abundance: .; d_gene: .; v_gene: TRBV14; j_gene: TRBJ2-7; CDR3nt: TGTGCCAGCAGCCTACATATAAACGAGCAGTACTTC; CDR3aa: CASSLHINEQYF
abundance: .; d_gene: .; v_gene: TRBV6-5; j_gene: TRBJ2-5; CDR3nt: TGTGCCAGCAGTATACAGGGAGAGACCCAGTACTTC; CDR3aa: CASSIQGETQYF
abundance: few; d_gene: TRBD1; v_gene: TRBV6-2/TRBV6-3; j_gene: TRBJ2-1; CDR3nt: TGTGCCAGCAGTTACCGGGACAGCTCCTACAATGAGCAGTTCTTC; CDR3aa: CASSYRDSSYNEQFF
abundance: once; d_gene: .; v_gene: TRBV5-4; j_gene: TRBJ2-3; CDR3nt: TGTGCCAGCAGCTTGGCCGGGCTTGCTAGCACAGATACGCAGTATTTT; CDR3aa: CASSLAGLASTDTQYF
abundance: .; d_gene: TRBD1; v_gene: TRBV9; j_gene: TRBJ1-4; CDR3nt: TGTGCCAGCAGCCCCACCCAGGGACAGGGTAATGAAAAACTGTTTTTT; CDR3aa: CASSPTQGQGNEKLFF
abundance: .; d_gene: .; v_gene: TRBV5-6; j_gene: TRBJ2-3; CDR3nt: TGTGCCAGCAGCTCCGCGGGACTGGCTAGCACAGATACGCAGTATTTT; CDR3aa: CASSSAGLASTDTQYF
abundance: once; d_gene: .; v_gene: TRBV12-3/TRBV12-4; j_gene: TRBJ1-1; CDR3nt: TGTGCCAGCACCTTACAGGAGAACACTGAAGCTTTCTTT; CDR3aa: CASTLQENTEAFF
abundance: .; d_gene: TRBD2; v_gene: TRBV5-1; j_gene: TRBJ2-5; CDR3nt: TGCGCCAGCAGCTTGGGGACTAGCGGGGACCAGTACTTC; CDR3aa: CASSLGTSGDQYF
abundance: .; d_gene: TRBD2; v_gene: TRBV5-6; j_gene: TRBJ2-2; CDR3nt: TGTGCCAGCAGCTTGGGGGGACTAGCGGGGACCGGGGAGCTGTTTTTT; CDR3aa: CASSLGGLAGTGELFF
abundance: .; d_gene: .; v_gene: TRBV6-2/TRBV6-3; j_gene: TRBJ2-2; CDR3nt: TGTGCCAGCAGTTCCCACAGAACCACCGGGGAGCTGTTTTTT; CDR3aa: CASSSHRTTGELFF
abundance: .; d_gene: TRBD1; v_gene: TRBV9; j_gene: TRBJ1-1; CDR3nt: TGTGCCAGCAGCGGAACATTACAGGGGAAGTCTTTCTTT; CDR3aa: CASSGTLQGKSFF
abundance: .; d_gene: .; v_gene: TRBV30; j_gene: TRBJ2-5; CDR3nt: TGTGCCTGGAGTGTGAGGGGTCCAGAGACCCAGTACTTC; CDR3aa: CAWSVRGPETQYF
abundance: .; d_gene: .; v_gene: TRBV28; j_gene: TRBJ2-1; CDR3nt: TGTGCCAGCAGTTTCCCGACCCCCAATGAGCAGTTCTTC; CDR3aa: CASSFPTPNEQFF
abundance: once; d_gene: .; v_gene: TRBV2; j_gene: TRBJ1-1; CDR3nt: TGTGCCAGCAAGAACACTGAAGCTTTCTTT; CDR3aa: CASKNTEAFF
abundance: .; d_gene: TRBD1; v_gene: TRBV12-5; j_gene: TRBJ1-5; CDR3nt: TGTGCTAGTGGTTACGGACAGGTGGGCAATCAGCCCCAGCATTTT; CDR3aa: CASGYGQVGNQPQHF
abundance: .; d_gene: .; v_gene: TRBV2; j_gene: TRBJ1-6; CDR3nt: TGTGCCAGCAGTAAGTATCCTAAAAAGAAGGTGGGCTATTCACCCCTCCACTTT; CDR3aa: CASSKYPKKKVGYSPLHF
abundance: .; d_gene: TRBD2; v_gene: TRBV15; j_gene: TRBJ2-7; CDR3nt: TGTGCCACCAGCAGGATCCGGACTAGCGGGGGTAACGAGCAGTACTTC; CDR3aa: CATSRIRTSGGNEQYF
abundance: .; d_gene: .; v_gene: TRBV30; j_gene: TRBJ2-2; CDR3nt: TGTGCCTACGGGACGTCTTGGAGCGGGGAGCTGTTTTTT; CDR3aa: CAYGTSWSGELFF
abundance: .; d_gene: .; v_gene: TRBV12-3/TRBV12-4; j_gene: TRBJ2-7; CDR3nt: TGTGCCAGCAGCCGGCTTTGGGATTACGAGCAGTACTTC; CDR3aa: CASSRLWDYEQYF
abundance: .; d_gene: TRBD1; v_gene: TRBV11-2; j_gene: TRBJ1-2; CDR3nt: TGTGCCAGCAGCTCCACCCTCACGAGGACAGGGGGTCGAGGCTACACCTTC; CDR3aa: CASSSTLTRTGGRGYTF
abundance: .; d_gene: .; v_gene: TRBV16; j_gene: TRBJ2-2; CDR3nt: TGTGCCAGCAGCCGGGCACCCTCGGCCGGGGAGCTGTTTTTT; CDR3aa: CASSRAPSAGELFF
abundance: .; d_gene: .; v_gene: TRBV19; j_gene: TRBJ1-5; CDR3nt: TGTGCCAGTAGTAGGGAGAAAAGCAATCAGCCCCAGCATTTT; CDR3aa: CASSREKSNQPQHF
abundance: .; d_gene: TRBD1; v_gene: TRBV7-2; j_gene: TRBJ1-1; CDR3nt: TGTGCCAGCAGTTATACAGGGGGTCTGGGCACTGAAGCTTTCTTT; CDR3aa: CASSYTGGLGTEAFF
abundance: .; d_gene: TRBD1; v_gene: TRBV7-9; j_gene: TRBJ2-7; CDR3nt: TGTGCCAGCAGCTTGGGACAGGGTATCAACGAGCAGTACTTC; CDR3aa: CASSLGQGINEQYF
abundance: .; d_gene: TRBD1; v_gene: TRBV6-1; j_gene: TRBJ1-6; CDR3nt: TGTGCCAGCAGTGATGTGGGACAGGGGTATTCACCCCTCCACTTT; CDR3aa: CASSDVGQGYSPLHF
abundance: .; d_gene: TRBD1; v_gene: TRBV5-1; j_gene: TRBJ1-1; CDR3nt: TGCGCCAGCAGCAGCGACAGGGTGAACACTGAAGCTTTCTTT; CDR3aa: CASSSDRVNTEAFF
abundance: .; d_gene: .; v_gene: TRBV2; j_gene: TRBJ2-7; CDR3nt: TGTGCCAGCAGTGAAGCGAACAGCGCCCACGAGCAGTACTTC; CDR3aa: CASSEANSAHEQYF
abundance: .; d_gene: .; v_gene: TRBV19; j_gene: TRBJ1-5; CDR3nt: TGTGCCAGCCATTCGGTGGGAGGCAATCAGCCCCAGCATTTT; CDR3aa: CASHSVGGNQPQHF